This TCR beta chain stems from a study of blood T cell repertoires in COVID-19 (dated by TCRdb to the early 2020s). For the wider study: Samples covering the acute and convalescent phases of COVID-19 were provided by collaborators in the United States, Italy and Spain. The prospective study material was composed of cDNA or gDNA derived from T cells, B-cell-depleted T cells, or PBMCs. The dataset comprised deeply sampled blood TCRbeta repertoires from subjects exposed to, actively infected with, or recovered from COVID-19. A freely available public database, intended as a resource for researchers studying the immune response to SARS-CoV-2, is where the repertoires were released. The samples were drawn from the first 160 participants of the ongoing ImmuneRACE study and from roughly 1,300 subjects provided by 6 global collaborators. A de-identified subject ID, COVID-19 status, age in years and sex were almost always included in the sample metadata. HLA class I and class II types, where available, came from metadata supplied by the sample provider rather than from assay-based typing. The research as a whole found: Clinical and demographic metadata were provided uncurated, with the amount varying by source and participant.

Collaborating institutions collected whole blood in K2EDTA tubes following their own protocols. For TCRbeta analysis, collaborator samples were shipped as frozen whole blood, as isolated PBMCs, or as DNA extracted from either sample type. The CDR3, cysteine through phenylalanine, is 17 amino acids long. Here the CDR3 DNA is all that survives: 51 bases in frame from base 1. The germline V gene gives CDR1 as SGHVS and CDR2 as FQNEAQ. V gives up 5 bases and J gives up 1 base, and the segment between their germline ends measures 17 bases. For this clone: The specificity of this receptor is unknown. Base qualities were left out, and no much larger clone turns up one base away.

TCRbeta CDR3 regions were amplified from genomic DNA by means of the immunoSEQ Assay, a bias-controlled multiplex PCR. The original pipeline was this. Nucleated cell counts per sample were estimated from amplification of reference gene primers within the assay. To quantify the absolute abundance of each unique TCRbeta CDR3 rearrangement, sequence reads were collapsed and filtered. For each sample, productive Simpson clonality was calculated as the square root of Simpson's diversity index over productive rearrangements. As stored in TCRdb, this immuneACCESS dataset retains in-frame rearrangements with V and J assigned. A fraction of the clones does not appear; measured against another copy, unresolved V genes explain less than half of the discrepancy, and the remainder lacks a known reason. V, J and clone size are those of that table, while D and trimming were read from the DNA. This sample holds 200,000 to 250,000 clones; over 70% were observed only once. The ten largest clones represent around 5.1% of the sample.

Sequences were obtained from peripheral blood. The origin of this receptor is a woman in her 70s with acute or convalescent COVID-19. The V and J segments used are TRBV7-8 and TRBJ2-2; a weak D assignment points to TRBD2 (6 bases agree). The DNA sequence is TGTGCCAGCAGCCCCTCCTCTGGGGGGTGGAACACCGGGGAGCTGTTTTTT. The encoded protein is CASSPSSGGWNTGELFF.